A single sample gave rise to the 16 T cell receptor beta chains below, sequenced in a study of cytomegalovirus exposure and HLA in healthy donors. This table comes from immunoSEQ multiplex PCR, and its TCRdb copy is limited to in-frame clones, with some not included. The sample carries approximately 180,000 clones, roughly 82% recorded once. Material for sequencing was PBMCs. These receptors originate from a woman under 30 in good health and CMV-seronegative.

This chain joins TRBV7-9 and TRBJ1-2, with D hard to call. CDR1 is SEHNR, CDR2 FQNEAQ, per germline (reference sequence). The CDR3 sequence is 11 residues long. The V end was cut by 10 bases, the J end by 14 bases, with 20 bases between. The CDR3, as DNA: TGTGCCACCCACAAGAACTGGCGGGTTACCTTC. Translation: CATHKNWRVTF.

The rearrangement joins TRBV28 to TRBJ2-7; 7 bases are a match to TRBD1. V shed 7 bases and J 3 bases; nucleotides not matched to a gene: 3. This CDR3 contains 12 residues. The germline CDR1 and CDR2 sequences are MDHEN and SYDVKM. The CDR3 here is CASNRQGYEQYF. CDR3 nucleotide sequence: TGTGCCAGCAATAGACAGGGCTACGAGCAGTACTTC.

The rearrangement uses TRBV19 and TRBJ2-3; 7 bases are a match to TRBD2. The CDR3 totals 15 residues. V dropped 6 bases and J dropped 0; count of bases not matched to a gene: 6. Germline V CDR1 and CDR2: LNHDA, SQIVND (reference sequence). This CDR3 is CASSPPAGSTDTQYF. The CDR3 DNA is TGTGCCAGTAGCCCCCCAGCGGGGAGCACAGATACGCAGTATTTT. Full variable domain (outside the CDR3, taken from reference TRBV19 and TRBJ2-3): DGGITQSPKYLFRKEGQNVTLSCEQNLNHDAMYWYRQDPGQGLRLIYYSQIVNDFQKGDIAEGYSVSREKKESFPLTVTSAQKNPTAFYLCASSPPAGSTDTQYFGPGTRLTVL.

This chain links TRBV5-6 with TRBJ2-1; D gene unclear. The CDR3 spans 15 residues. Between the trimmed V and J ends, which lost 0 bases and 3 bases, there was a span of 10 bases. The germline V gene encodes CDR1 SGHDT and CDR2 YYEEEE. This chain's CDR3 is CASSLGLVRYNEQFF. CDR3 coding DNA: TGTGCCAGCAGCTTGGGGCTAGTCCGCTACAATGAGCAGTTCTTC.

The chain links TRBV6-5 to TRBJ1-1; D possibly corresponds to TRBD1 (6 bases). This CDR3 comprises 11 residues. V lost 6 bases, J lost 8 bases, and 10 bases lay in between. Looked up from germline, CDR1 is MNHEY and CDR2 is SVGAGI. In DNA, the CDR3 is TGTGCCAGCAGCCGCCAGGGGGAAGCTTTCTTT. It translates to CASSRQGEAFF.

This chain connects TRBV29-1 to TRBJ2-2, with D tentatively TRBD1 (6 bases). Trimming took 4 bases from V and 3 from J, leaving 21 bases between them. CDR1 is SQVTM and CDR2 is ANQGSEA in the germline V gene. The CDR3 loop spans 17 amino acids. The CDR3 nucleotides read TGCAGCGTTGCCACCGGACAGTCCGGGGCATACACCGGGGAGCTGTTTTTT. Its translation is CSVATGQSGAYTGELFF.

The chain is built from TRBV5-1 and TRBJ2-3; a weak D match, TRBD2 (6 bases). The CDR3 covers 15 residues. Germline-derived CDR1 and CDR2 are SGHRS and YFSETQ. V lost 0 bases and J 3 bases, leaving 11 bases between the germline ends. The CDR3 here is CASSLGNGRTDTQYF. The CDR3 DNA reads as TGCGCCAGCAGCTTGGGTAACGGGAGAACAGATACGCAGTATTTT.

This rearrangement joins TRBV18 to TRBJ1-4; a possible D gene is TRBD1 (6 bases). The CDR3 loop spans 14 amino acids. Germline values: CDR1 KGHSH, CDR2 LQKENI. The V end was cut by 2 bases, the J end by 6 bases, with 10 bases between. CDR3 sequence: CASSPGTTHEKLFF. The CDR3 coding sequence is TGTGCCAGCTCACCAGGGACAACCCATGAAAAACTGTTTTTT.

The V and J genes are TRBV19 and TRBJ1-2; D might be TRBD1 (6 bases). Germline CDR1 LNHDA, CDR2 SQIVND (reference sequence). The CDR3 is made up of 14 amino acids. The ends were cut back, 4 bases at V and 9 bases at J, with 18 bases in the middle. Here the CDR3 DNA reads TGTGCCAGTAGTAGCTCCTCAGGGGTTTCGAGCTACACCTTC. It codes for CASSSSSGVSSYTF.

The V call is TRBV2, the J call TRBJ2-5, with D possibly matching TRBD2 (6 bases). Germline CDR1 reads SNHLY; CDR2 reads FYNNEI. V was clipped by 3 bases and J by 1 base, with 6 bases between them. This CDR3 spans 13 amino acids. CDR3 sequence reads: CASSEGGQETQYF. CDR3 sequence (DNA): TGTGCCAGCAGTGAGGGAGGCCAAGAGACCCAGTACTTC.

This clone was detected once. This chain links TRBV5-1 with TRBJ1-1; D call uncertain. CDR1 SGHRS and CDR2 YFSETQ come from the germline V gene. Trimming removed 0 bases at V and 4 bases at J, with 19 bases between. This CDR3 contains 17 residues. CDR3 protein: CASSLDVVTGLGTEAFF. The CDR3 nucleotides are TGCGCCAGCAGCTTGGACGTGGTTACCGGGTTGGGCACTGAAGCTTTCTTT.

Here the CDR3 reads CASSMNRGRETQYF. DNA for the CDR3: TGTGCCAGTAGTATGAACAGGGGCCGAGAGACCCAGTACTTC. This chain links TRBV19 with TRBJ2-5; 7 bases line up with TRBD1. CDR3 length: 14 amino acids. Germline V gene data show CDR1 as LNHDA and CDR2 as SQIVND (reference sequence). Trimming cost V 3 bases and J 4 bases; bases outside gene matches: 5.

This chain connects TRBV6-5 to TRBJ2-7, with 9 bases matching TRBD1. The CDR3 covers 15 residues. V dropped 5 bases and J dropped 0; count of bases not matched to a gene: 5. In germline, CDR1 is MNHEY, CDR2 SVGAGI. CDR3 region: CASSQGQGGSYEQYF. CDR3 DNA: TGTGCCAGCAGTCAGGGACAGGGAGGCTCCTACGAGCAGTACTTC.

This CDR3 reads CASSQGAGGPINEQFF. The CDR3 nucleotides are TGTGCCAGCAGCCAGGGAGCGGGGGGGCCTATCAATGAGCAGTTCTTC. V usage is TRBV4-2 and J usage is TRBJ2-1; 10 nucleotides match TRBD2. CDR3 size: 16 residues. CDR1 and CDR2 (germline): LGHNA, YNFKEQ. The J segment lost 6 bases and the V segment lost 3 bases, leaving 8 bases of the junction unmatched.

The chain is built from TRBV5-1 and TRBJ1-2; TRBD1 agrees at 7 bases. CDR1 and CDR2 (germline): SGHRS, YFSETQ. V trimming: 3 bases; J trimming: 4 bases; junction bases outside the gene matches: 9. This CDR3 contains 15 residues. DNA of the CDR3: TGCGCCAGCAGCTGGAACAGGGGTGGGAGCTATGGCTACACCTTC. It encodes CASSWNRGGSYGYTF.

The genes are TRBV6-5 and TRBJ2-7; D is perhaps TRBD2 (5 bases). V lost 5 bases to trimming and J lost 1 base, with 9 bases between them. The CDR3 has 13 residues. The germline V gene has CDR1 MNHEY and CDR2 SVGAGI. CDR3 region: CASSERGSYEQYF. CDR3 sequence (DNA): TGTGCCAGCAGTGAGAGAGGGTCCTACGAGCAGTACTTC.